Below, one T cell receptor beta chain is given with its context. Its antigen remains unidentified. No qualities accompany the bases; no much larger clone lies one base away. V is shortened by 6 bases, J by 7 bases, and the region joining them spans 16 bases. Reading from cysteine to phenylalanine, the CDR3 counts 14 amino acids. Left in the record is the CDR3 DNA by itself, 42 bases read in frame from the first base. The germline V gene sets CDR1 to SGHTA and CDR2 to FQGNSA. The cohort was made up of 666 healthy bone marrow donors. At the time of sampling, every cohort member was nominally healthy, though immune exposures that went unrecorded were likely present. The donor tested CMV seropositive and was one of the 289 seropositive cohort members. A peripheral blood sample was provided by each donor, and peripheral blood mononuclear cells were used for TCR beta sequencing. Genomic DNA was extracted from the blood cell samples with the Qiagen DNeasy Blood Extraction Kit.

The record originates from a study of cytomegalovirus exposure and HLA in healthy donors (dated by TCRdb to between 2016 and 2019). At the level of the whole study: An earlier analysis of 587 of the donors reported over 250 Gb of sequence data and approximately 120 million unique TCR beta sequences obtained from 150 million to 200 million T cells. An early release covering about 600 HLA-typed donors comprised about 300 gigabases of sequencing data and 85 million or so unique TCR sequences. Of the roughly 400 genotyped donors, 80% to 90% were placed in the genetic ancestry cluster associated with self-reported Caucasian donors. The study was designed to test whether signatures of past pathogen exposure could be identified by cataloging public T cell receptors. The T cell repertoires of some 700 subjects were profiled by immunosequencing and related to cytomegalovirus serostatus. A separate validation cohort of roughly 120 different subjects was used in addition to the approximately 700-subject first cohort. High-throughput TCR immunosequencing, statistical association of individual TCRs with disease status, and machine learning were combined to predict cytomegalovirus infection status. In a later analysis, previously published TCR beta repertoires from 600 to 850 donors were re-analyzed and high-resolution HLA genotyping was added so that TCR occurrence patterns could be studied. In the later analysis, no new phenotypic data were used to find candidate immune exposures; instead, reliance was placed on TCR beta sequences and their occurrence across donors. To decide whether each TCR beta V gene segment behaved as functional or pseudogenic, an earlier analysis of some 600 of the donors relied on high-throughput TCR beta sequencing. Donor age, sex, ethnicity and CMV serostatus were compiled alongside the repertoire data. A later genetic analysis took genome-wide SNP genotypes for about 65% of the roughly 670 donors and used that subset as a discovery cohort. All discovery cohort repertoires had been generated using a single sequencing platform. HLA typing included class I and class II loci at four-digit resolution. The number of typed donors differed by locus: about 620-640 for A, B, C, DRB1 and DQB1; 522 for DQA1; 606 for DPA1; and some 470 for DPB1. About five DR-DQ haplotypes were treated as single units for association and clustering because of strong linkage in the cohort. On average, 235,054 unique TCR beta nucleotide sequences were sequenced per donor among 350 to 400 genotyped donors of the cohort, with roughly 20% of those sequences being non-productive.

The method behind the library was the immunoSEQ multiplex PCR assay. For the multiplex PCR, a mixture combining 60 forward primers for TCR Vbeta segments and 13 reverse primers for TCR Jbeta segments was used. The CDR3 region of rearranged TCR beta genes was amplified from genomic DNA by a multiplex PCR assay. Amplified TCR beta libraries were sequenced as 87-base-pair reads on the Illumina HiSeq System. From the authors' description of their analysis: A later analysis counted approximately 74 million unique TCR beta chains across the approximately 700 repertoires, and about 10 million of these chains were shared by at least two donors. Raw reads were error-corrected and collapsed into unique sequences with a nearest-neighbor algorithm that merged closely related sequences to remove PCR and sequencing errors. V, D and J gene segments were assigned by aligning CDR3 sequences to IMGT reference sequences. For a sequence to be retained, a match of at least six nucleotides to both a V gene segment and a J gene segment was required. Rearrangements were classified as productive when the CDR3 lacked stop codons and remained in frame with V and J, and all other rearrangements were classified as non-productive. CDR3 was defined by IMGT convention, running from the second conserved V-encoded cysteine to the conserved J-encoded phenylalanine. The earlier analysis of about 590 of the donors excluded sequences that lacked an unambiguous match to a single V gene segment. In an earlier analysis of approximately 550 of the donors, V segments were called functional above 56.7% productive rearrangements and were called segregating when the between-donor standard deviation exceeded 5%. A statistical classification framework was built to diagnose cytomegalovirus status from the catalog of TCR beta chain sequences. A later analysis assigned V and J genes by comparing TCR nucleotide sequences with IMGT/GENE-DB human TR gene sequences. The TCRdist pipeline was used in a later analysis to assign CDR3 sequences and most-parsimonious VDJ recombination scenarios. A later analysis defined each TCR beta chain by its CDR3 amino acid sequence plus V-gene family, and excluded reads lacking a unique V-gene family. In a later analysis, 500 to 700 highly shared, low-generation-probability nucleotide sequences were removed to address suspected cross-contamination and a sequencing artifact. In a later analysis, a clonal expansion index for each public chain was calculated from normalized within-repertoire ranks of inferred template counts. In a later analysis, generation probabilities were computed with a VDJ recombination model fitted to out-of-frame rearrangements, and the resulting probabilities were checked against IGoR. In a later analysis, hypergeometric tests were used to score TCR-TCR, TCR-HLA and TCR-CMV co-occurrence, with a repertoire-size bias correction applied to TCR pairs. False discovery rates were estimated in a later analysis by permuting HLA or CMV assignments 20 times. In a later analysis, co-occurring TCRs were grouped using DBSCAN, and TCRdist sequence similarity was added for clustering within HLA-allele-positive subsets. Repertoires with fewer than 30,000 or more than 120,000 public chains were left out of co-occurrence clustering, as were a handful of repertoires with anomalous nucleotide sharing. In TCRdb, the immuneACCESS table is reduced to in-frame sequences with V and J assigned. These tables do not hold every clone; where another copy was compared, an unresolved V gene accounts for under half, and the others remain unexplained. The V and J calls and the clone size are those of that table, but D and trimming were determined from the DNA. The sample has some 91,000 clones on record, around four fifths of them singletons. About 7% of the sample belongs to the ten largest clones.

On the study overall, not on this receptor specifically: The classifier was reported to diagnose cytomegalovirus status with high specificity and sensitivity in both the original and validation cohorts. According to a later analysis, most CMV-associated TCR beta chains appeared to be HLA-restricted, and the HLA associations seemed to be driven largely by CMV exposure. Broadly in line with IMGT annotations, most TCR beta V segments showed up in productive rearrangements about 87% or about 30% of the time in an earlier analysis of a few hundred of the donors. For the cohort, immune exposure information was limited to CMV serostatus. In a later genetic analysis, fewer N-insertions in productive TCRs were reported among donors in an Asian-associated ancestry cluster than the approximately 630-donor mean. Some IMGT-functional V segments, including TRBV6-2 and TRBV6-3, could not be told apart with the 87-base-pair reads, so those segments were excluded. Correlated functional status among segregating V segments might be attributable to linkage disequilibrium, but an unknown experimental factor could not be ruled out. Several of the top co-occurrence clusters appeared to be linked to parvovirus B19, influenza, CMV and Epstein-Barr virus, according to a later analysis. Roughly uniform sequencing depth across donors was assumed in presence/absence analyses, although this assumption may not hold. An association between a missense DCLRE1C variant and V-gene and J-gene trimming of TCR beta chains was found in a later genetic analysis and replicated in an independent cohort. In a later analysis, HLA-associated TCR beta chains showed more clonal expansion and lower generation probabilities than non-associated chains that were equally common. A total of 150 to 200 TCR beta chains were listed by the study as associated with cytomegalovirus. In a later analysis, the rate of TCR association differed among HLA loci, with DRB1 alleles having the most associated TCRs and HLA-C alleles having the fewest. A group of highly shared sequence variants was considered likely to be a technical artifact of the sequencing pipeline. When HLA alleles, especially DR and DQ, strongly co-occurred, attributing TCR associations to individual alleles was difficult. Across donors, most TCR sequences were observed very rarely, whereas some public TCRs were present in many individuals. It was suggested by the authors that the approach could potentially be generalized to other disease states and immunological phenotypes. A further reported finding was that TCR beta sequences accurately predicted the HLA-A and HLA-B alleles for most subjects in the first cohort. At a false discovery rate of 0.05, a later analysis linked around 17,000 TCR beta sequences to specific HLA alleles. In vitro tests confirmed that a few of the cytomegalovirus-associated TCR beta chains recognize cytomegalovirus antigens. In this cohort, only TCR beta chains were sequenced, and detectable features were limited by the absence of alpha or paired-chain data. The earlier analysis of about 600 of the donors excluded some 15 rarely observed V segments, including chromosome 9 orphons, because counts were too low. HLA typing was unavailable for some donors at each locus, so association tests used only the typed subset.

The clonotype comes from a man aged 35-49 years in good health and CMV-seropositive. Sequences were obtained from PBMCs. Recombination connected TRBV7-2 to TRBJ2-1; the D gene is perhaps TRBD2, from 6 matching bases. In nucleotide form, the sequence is TGTGCCAGCAGGGCGGGGCTCTCCCGAAATGAGCAGTTCTTC. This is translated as CASRAGLSRNEQFF.